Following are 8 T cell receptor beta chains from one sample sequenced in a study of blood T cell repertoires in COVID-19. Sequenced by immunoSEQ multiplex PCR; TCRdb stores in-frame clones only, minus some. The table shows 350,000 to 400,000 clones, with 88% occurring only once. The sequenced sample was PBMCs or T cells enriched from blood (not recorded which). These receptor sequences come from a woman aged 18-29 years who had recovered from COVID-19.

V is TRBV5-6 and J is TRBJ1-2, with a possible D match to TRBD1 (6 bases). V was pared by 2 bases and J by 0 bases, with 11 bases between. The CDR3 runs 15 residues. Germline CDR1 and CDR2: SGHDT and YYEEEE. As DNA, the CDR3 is TGTGCCAGCAGCTTCGTAGGGGGTTCTAACTATGGCTACACCTTC. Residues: CASSFVGGSNYGYTF.

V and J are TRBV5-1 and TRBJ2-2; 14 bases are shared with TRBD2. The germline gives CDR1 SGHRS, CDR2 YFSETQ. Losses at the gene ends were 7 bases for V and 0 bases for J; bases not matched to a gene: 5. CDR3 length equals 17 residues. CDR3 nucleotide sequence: TGCGCCAGCGGAGGGACTAGCGGGGGACCGAACACCGGGGAGCTGTTTTTT. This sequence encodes CASGGTSGGPNTGELFF.

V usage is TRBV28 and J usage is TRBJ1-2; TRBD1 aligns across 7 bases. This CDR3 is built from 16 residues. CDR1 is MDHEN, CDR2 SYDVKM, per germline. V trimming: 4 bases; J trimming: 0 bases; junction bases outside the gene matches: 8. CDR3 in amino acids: CASSSIRDRTNYGYTF. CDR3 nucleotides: TGTGCCAGCAGTTCAATAAGGGACAGAACTAACTATGGCTACACCTTC.

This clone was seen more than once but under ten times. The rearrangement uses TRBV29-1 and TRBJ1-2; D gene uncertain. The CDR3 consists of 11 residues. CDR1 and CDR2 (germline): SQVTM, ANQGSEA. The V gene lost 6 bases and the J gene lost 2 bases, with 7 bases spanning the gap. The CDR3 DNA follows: TGCAGCGTCGACAAGAACTATGGCTACACCTTC. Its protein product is CSVDKNYGYTF.

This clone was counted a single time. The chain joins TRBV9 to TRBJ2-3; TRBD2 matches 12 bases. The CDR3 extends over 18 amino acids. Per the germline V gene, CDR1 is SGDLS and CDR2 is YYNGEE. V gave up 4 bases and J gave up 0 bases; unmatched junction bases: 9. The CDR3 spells CASSLTSGGHFSTDTQYF. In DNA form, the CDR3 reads TGTGCCAGCAGCCTCACTAGCGGGGGGCATTTTAGCACAGATACGCAGTATTTT.

For the CDR3, the DNA is TGTGCCAGCAGCCAAGGGGGGCAGCTCCAGTGGGAGACCCAGTACTTC. Its protein is CASSQGGQLQWETQYF. The chain is built from TRBV4-2 and TRBJ2-5, with TRBD1 as a possible D gene (6 bases). Trimming cost V 1 base and J 5 bases, with 17 bases left between them. Germline lookup yields CDR1 LGHNA and CDR2 YNFKEQ. This CDR3 region has 16 residues.

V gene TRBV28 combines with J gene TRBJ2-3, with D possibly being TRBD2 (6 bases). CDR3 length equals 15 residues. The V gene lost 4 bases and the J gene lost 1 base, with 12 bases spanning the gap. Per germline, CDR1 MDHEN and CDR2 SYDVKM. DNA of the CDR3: TGTGCCAGCAGTTCCCCGGGACTGGGCACAGATACGCAGTATTTT. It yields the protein CASSSPGLGTDTQYF.

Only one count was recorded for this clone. This CDR3 reads CASSDRTETTNEKLFF. CDR3 in DNA: TGTGCCAGCAGTGACAGGACAGAAACAACTAATGAAAAACTGTTTTTT. The chain has TRBV25-1 and TRBJ1-4, with D perhaps matching TRBD1 (6 bases). The germline V and J ends were trimmed by 3 bases and 0 bases, with 11 bases remaining between them. The CDR3 is 16 amino acids. The V gene's germline CDR1 is MGHDK and CDR2 SYGVNS.